These 25 T cell receptor beta chains were all obtained from the same sample, sequenced in a study of blood T cell repertoires in COVID-19. Data came from immunoSEQ multiplex PCR; TCRdb stores just in-frame clones and leaves some out. The table has over 90,000 clones, around nine tenths seen once. The sample consisted of peripheral blood. These receptors all come from a man aged 50 to 59 in a cohort sampled during active COVID-19.

The V and J genes are TRBV25-1 and TRBJ1-5; no reliable D call. Trimming left V 3 bases short and J 5 bases short, with 17 bases between. The CDR3 loop spans 16 amino acids. The germline gives CDR1 MGHDK, CDR2 SYGVNS. In DNA, the CDR3 is TGTGCCAGCAGTGATTGGTTTGGAGCGAGTGATCAGCCCCAGCATTTT. It codes for CASSDWFGASDQPQHF.

The chain recombines TRBV5-5 with TRBJ1-6; D is unclear. The V gene's germline CDR1 is SGHKS and CDR2 YYEKEE (reference sequence). V was pared by 3 bases and J by 9 bases, with 16 bases between. There are 15 residues in the CDR3. The CDR3 protein is CASSWSQSLSSPLHF. CDR3 bases: TGTGCCAGCAGCTGGAGCCAGAGCTTAAGTTCACCCCTCCACTTT.

The chain combines TRBV20-1 with TRBJ1-5; D is unresolved. Trimming pared 3 bases from V and 4 bases from J, leaving 10 bases between. The V gene's germline CDR1 is DFQATT and CDR2 SNEGSKA (reference sequence). CDR3 size: 13 residues. Here the CDR3 reads CSASGGRNQPQHF. The CDR3 nucleotides are TGCAGTGCTAGTGGAGGGAGAAATCAGCCCCAGCATTTT.

The chain employs TRBV9 and TRBJ2-2, with a weak D call TRBD1 (6 bases). The CDR3 loop spans 16 amino acids. The germline V gene has CDR1 SGDLS and CDR2 YYNGEE. Trimming pared 2 bases from V and 2 bases from J, leaving 13 bases between. CDR3 DNA: TGTGCCAGCAGCGTCGCCGGACAGCTAAACACCGGGGAGCTGTTTTTT. This translates into CASSVAGQLNTGELFF.

Comment on this clone: The junction differs from germline at one of its ends, possibly a read error. Here the CDR3 DNA reads TGTGCCAGCAGCCGTGGACAGAACCCTGAAGCTTTCTTT. It encodes CASSRGQNPEAFF. The V gene is TRBV7-9, the J gene TRBJ1-1, with D possibly TRBD1 on 6 matching bases. In germline, CDR1 is SEHNR, CDR2 FQNEAQ (reference sequence). The CDR3 runs to 13 residues.

The chain recombines TRBV5-1 with TRBJ2-1, with 10 bases lining up with TRBD1. The germline gives CDR1 SGHRS, CDR2 YFSETQ. V lost 0 bases to trimming and J lost 7 bases; unmatched junction nucleotides: 10. This CDR3 is 17 amino acids long. CDR3 region: CASSLGLPGQGINEQFF. CDR3 in DNA: TGCGCCAGCAGCTTGGGGCTACCGGGACAGGGGATTAATGAGCAGTTCTTC.

The chain uses TRBV28 and TRBJ2-7; D not resolved. With 5 bases removed from V and 3 bases from J, the gap between germline ends came to 8 bases. The CDR3 is made up of 12 amino acids. Germline CDR1 reads MDHEN; CDR2 reads SYDVKM. The CDR3, as DNA: TGTGCCAGCAGTATAGATCTCTACGAGCAGTACGTC. Encoded protein: CASSIDLYEQYV.

V is TRBV19 and J is TRBJ1-4, with 8 bases lining up with TRBD1. Trimming took 7 bases from V and 8 from J; bases not matched to a gene: 9. The CDR3 covers 14 residues. The germline V gene encodes CDR1 LNHDA and CDR2 SQIVND (reference sequence). The CDR3 loop is CASNGQGGREKLFF. In nucleotides, the CDR3 is TGTGCCAGTAATGGACAGGGAGGAAGGGAAAAACTGTTTTTT.

A single count supports this clone. V usage is TRBV28 and J usage is TRBJ2-3; D is uncertain. Germline CDR1 MDHEN, CDR2 SYDVKM. V lost 2 bases and J 6 bases, leaving 9 bases between the germline ends. This CDR3 comprises 13 residues. The CDR3 loop reads CASSLRQEDTQYF. CDR3 sequence (DNA): TGTGCCAGCAGTTTAAGACAAGAGGATACGCAGTATTTT.

The rearrangement uses TRBV6-1 and TRBJ2-1; 10 bases fit TRBD1. The trim removed 1 base at V and 9 bases at J, leaving 6 bases unmatched. CDR3 length: 15 amino acids. Germline CDR1 is MNHNS and CDR2 is SASEGT. The CDR3 coding sequence is TGTGCCAGCAGTGAAGTCCCGGGACAGGGGATTGAGCAGTTCTTC. Residues: CASSEVPGQGIEQFF.

The J gene is TRBJ1-2, the V gene TRBV7-7, with 9 bases that match TRBD1. The germline V gene encodes CDR1 SSHAT and CDR2 FNYEAQ (reference sequence). Trimming at V came to 2 bases and at J to 7 bases, leaving 11 bases not matched to a gene. The CDR3 length is 16 residues. DNA of the CDR3: TGTGCCAGCAGCTTAAGGGACAGGGAGGGAGGTGGTGGCTACACCTTC. Translated, it gives CASSLRDREGGGGYTF.

This clone has a handful of counts. The CDR3 region is CASSQVSGGKETQYF. Here the CDR3 DNA reads TGTGCCAGCAGCCAAGTTTCGGGGGGCAAAGAGACCCAGTACTTC. The V and J genes are TRBV3-1 (or the pseudogene TRBV3-2) and TRBJ2-5; D may be TRBD2 (7 bases). V was clipped by 1 base and J by 3 bases, with 12 bases between them. Germline-derived CDR1 and CDR2 are LGHDT and YNNKEL (reference sequence). The CDR3 has 15 amino acids.

V is TRBV28 and J is TRBJ2-7, with D perhaps TRBD1 (5 bases). Germline V gene lookup returns CDR1 MDHEN and CDR2 SYDVKM. V lost 4 bases, J lost 5 bases, and 9 bases lay in between. This CDR3 comprises 12 residues. CDR3 sequence reads: CASSSGNHEQYV. The CDR3 DNA is TGTGCCAGCAGTTCAGGGAATCACGAGCAGTACGTC.

The chain has TRBV4-1 and TRBJ2-3; D remains ambiguous. Germline V gene sequence: CDR1 MGHRA, CDR2 YSYEKL. CDR3 length equals 14 residues. V was trimmed by 1 base and J by 4 bases, leaving 9 bases between them. The CDR3 bases are TGCGCCAGCAGCCAAGTCACTAAATCAGATACGCAGTATTTT. Its protein product is CASSQVTKSDTQYF.

This sequence joins TRBV15 and TRBJ1-2; TRBD1 matches 9 bases. Germline V gene lookup returns CDR1 LNHNV and CDR2 YYDKDF (reference sequence). V trimming: 1 base; J trimming: 6 bases; junction bases outside the gene matches: 15. The CDR3 has 18 residues. CDR3 sequence: CATSRGAAGTGGVHGYTF. The CDR3 coding sequence is TGTGCCACCAGCAGAGGCGCAGCGGGCACAGGGGGCGTTCATGGCTACACCTTC.

The chain links TRBV5-1 to TRBJ2-5, with D possibly TRBD1 on 6 matching bases. Trimming pared 0 bases from V and 5 bases from J, leaving 14 bases between. Germline V lookup: CDR1 SGHRS, CDR2 YFSETQ. The CDR3 is 15 amino acids. CDR3 protein: CASSLEGQPGETQYF. CDR3 nucleotides: TGCGCCAGCAGCTTGGAGGGACAACCGGGGGAGACCCAGTACTTC. The variable domain in full, with the rest retrieved from reference TRBV5-1 and TRBJ2-5, is KAGVTQTPRYLIKTRGQQVTLSCSPISGHRSVSWYQQTPGQGLQFLFEYFSETQRNKGNFPGRFSGRQFSNSRSEMNVSTLELGDSALYLCASSLEGQPGETQYFGPGTRLLVL.

The chain carries TRBV19 and TRBJ1-4; 7 nucleotides match TRBD1. Germline CDR1 LNHDA, CDR2 SQIVND (reference sequence). The junction had 7 bases not matched to a gene; V was cut back by 5 bases and J by 7 bases. This CDR3 has 14 residues. CDR3 in DNA: TGTGCCAGTAGTCAAGACAGGGTTTTTGAAAAACTGTTTTTT. It encodes CASSQDRVFEKLFF.

The chain employs TRBV7-2 and TRBJ2-3; 10 bases fit TRBD2. Germline trimming cut 6 bases from V and 4 bases from J; bases unmatched to any gene: 13. The germline gives CDR1 SGHTA, CDR2 FQGNSA. This CDR3 region has 17 residues. CDR3 amino acids: CASSRGERGGRADTQYF. The CDR3 nucleotides are TGTGCCAGCAGTCGAGGGGAGCGGGGGGGCCGGGCAGATACGCAGTATTTT. The full variable domain, with the rest looked up from reference TRBV7-2 and TRBJ2-3, is GAGVSQSPSNKVTEKGKDVELRCDPISGHTALYWYRQSLGQGLEFLIYFQGNSAPDKSGLPSDRFSAERTGGSVSTLTIQRTQQEDSAVYLCASSRGERGGRADTQYFGPGTRLTVL.

This clone has more than one count but fewer than ten. The gene calls are TRBV24-1 and TRBJ2-3; 8 nucleotides line up with TRBD2. Germline loops: CDR1 KGHDR, CDR2 SFDVKD. Trimming at V came to 4 bases and at J to 8 bases, leaving 13 bases not matched to a gene. There are 16 residues in the CDR3. This chain's CDR3 is CATSDPPGLEGGTQYF. The CDR3 region has the DNA TGTGCCACCAGTGACCCGCCGGGACTAGAGGGGGGTACGCAGTATTTT.

This clone turned up a few times. The rearrangement joins TRBV4-2 to TRBJ2-2, with 9 bases fitting TRBD2. Germline lookup yields CDR1 LGHNA and CDR2 YNFKEQ. V lost 0 bases, J lost 5 bases, and 13 bases stayed unmatched. The CDR3 spans 19 residues. The CDR3 protein is CASSQEAPDRGGGTGELFF. The DNA of the CDR3 is TGTGCCAGCAGCCAAGAAGCCCCCGACCGCGGGGGGGGGACCGGGGAGCTGTTTTTT.

CDR3 DNA: TGTGCCAGTAGTATAGGCCGGGGAACTCAGCCCCAGCATTTT. Encoded protein: CASSIGRGTQPQHF. V usage is TRBV19 and J usage is TRBJ1-5; D not resolved. There are 14 residues in the CDR3. V was cut by 1 base and J by 6 bases, with 10 bases left in between. CDR1 is LNHDA and CDR2 is SQIVND in the germline V gene (reference sequence).

This sequence joins TRBV7-2 and TRBJ1-3, with D possibly matching TRBD1 (6 bases). The CDR3 extends over 14 amino acids. The V end was cut by 5 bases, the J end by 1 base, with 9 bases between. The germline CDR1 and CDR2 sequences are SGHTA and FQGNSA. CDR3 sequence: CASSLQGSGNTIYF. DNA of the CDR3: TGTGCCAGCAGCCTACAGGGATCTGGAAACACCATATATTTT.

This clone was observed a few times. The chain links TRBV10-3 to TRBJ1-5, with 7 bases lining up with TRBD1. This CDR3 comprises 14 residues. Germline-derived CDR1 and CDR2 are ENHRY and SYGVKD. Unmatched junction bases numbered 7, after V lost 6 bases and J lost 5 bases. Here the CDR3 DNA reads TGTGCCATCAGGGGTGACAGGGTTGATCAGCCCCAGCATTTT. Protein sequence: CAIRGDRVDQPQHF.

The CDR3, as DNA: TGTGCCAGCAGCACAGGGGGATTCGCTGGAAACACCATATATTTT. Translating gives CASSTGGFAGNTIYF. The chain is built from TRBV28 and TRBJ1-3; 8 nucleotides match TRBD1. Germline V CDR1 and CDR2: MDHEN, SYDVKM. The CDR3 extends over 15 amino acids. V trimming: 6 bases; J trimming: 2 bases; junction bases outside the gene matches: 6.

The chain employs TRBV7-2 and TRBJ2-1; TRBD2 matches 14 bases. Germline CDR1 is SGHTA and CDR2 is FQGNSA. V lost 1 base to trimming and J lost 5 bases; unmatched junction nucleotides: 1. There are 16 residues in the CDR3. CDR3 bases: TGTGCCAGCAGCTTAGGGACTAGCGGGGGGCACAATGAGCAGTTCTTC. Its translation: CASSLGTSGGHNEQFF.